This T cell receptor beta chain was identified during a study of blood T cell repertoires in COVID-19. Turning to the study itself: PBMCs, B-cell-depleted T cells, or T cells were the source of the cDNA or gDNA that made up the material.

CDR1 is LNHDA and CDR2 is SQIVND in the germline V gene (reference sequence). This CDR3 contains 17 residues. The trim removed 4 bases at V and 4 bases at J, leaving 8 bases unmatched. Study processing details: Nucleated cell number was recorded as an estimate derived from reference gene primer amplification. Profiled with immunoSEQ multiplex PCR; TCRdb holds only in-frame clones, not every one. That table furnishes V, J and clone size, whereas the DNA furnished D and trimming. The table includes 380,000 or so clones, roughly 90% detected once. The rearrangement joins TRBV19 to TRBJ2-3, with TRBD2 matching over 13 bases. The source of this sequence is a man aged 35 to 55 with acute or convalescent COVID-19. Sequenced input: peripheral blood. CDR3 nucleotide sequence: TGTGCCAGTAGTACCCAGCTTGGACTAGCGGGAGCAGATACGCAGTATTTT. This gives the protein CASSTQLGLAGADTQYF.